Presented here are 30 T cell receptor beta chains from one specimen sequenced in a study of T cells in Graves' hyperthyroidism and ophthalmopathy. Amplification of TCR beta CDR3 regions used RNA as the template. The primer set for the first-round RT-PCR of the TCR CDR3 was HTBI. TCRdb re-called the multiplex PCR reads with MiXCR, one entry per CDR3 protein. The table has about 290,000 distinct CDR3 sequences, roughly 13% seen once. Sequenced sample: blood. These receptor sequences come from a woman between 40 and 55 years old with Graves' hyperthyroidism.

There are many counts of this clonotype. The chain links TRBV12-3 or TRBV12-4 to TRBJ2-5; 11 bases fit TRBD1. This CDR3 comprises 14 residues. V shed 6 bases and J 5 bases; nucleotides not matched to a gene: 5. The CDR3 DNA follows: TGTGCCAGCAGCTTGGACAGGGGGCAGGAGACCCAGTACTTC. It specifies CASSLDRGQETQYF.

This clonotype was observed many times. The chain is built from TRBV2 and TRBJ1-5; 7 bases are shared with TRBD1. J lost 0 bases, V lost 3 bases, and 5 bases had no gene match. The CDR3 loop spans 16 amino acids. The V gene's germline CDR1 is SNHLY and CDR2 FYNNEI. For the CDR3, the DNA is TGTGCCAGCAGTGACAGGGGGGGCAGTAGCAATCAGCCCCAGCATTTT. Translating it yields CASSDRGGSSNQPQHF.

This clonotype occurred many times. This rearrangement joins TRBV3-1 to TRBJ2-5, with D possibly being TRBD1 or TRBD2 (6 bases each). Germline values: CDR1 LGHDT, CDR2 YNNKEL (reference sequence). The CDR3 extends over 12 amino acids. The V gene lost 6 bases and the J gene lost 5 bases, with 10 bases spanning the gap. The CDR3 coding sequence is TGTGCCAGCAGAGGGGGGATCGAGACCCAGTACTTC. Translating gives CASRGGIETQYF.

This sequence joins TRBV18 and TRBJ1-2, with D uncertain. Germline CDR1 reads KGHSH; CDR2 reads LQKENI. CDR3 length: 13 residues. Trimming left V 0 bases short and J 8 bases short, with 10 bases between. The DNA of the CDR3 is TGTGCCAGCTCACCACCCCTAGAGGAAGGCTACACCTTC. This sequence encodes CASSPPLEEGYTF.

This clonotype was seen more than once but under ten times. The genes are TRBV4-1 and TRBJ1-6; TRBD1 is a possible D gene (6 bases). There are 16 residues in the CDR3. Per the germline V gene, CDR1 is MGHRA and CDR2 is YSYEKL. The ends were cut back, 0 bases at V and 7 bases at J, with 13 bases in the middle. The CDR3 region is CASSQDLRGWNSPLHF. CDR3 DNA: TGCGCCAGCAGCCAAGATCTCAGGGGATGGAATTCACCCCTCCACTTT.

This chain joins TRBV27 and TRBJ1-5; 11 bases align to TRBD1. The CDR3 is 17 amino acids. Per the germline V gene, CDR1 is MNHEY and CDR2 is SMNVEV (reference sequence). V gave up 1 base and J gave up 3 bases; unmatched junction bases: 5. CDR3 coding DNA: TGTGCCAGCAGTTTATTAGGGACAGGGGGAAACAATCAGCCCCAGCATTTT. It encodes CASSLLGTGGNNQPQHF.

This clonotype was picked up many times. This chain uses TRBV3-1 with TRBJ2-5; D ambiguous. V was shortened by 5 bases and J by 7 bases, with 14 bases between the two germline ends. This CDR3 comprises 13 residues. The germline V gene encodes CDR1 LGHDT and CDR2 YNNKEL (reference sequence). CDR3 in DNA: TGTGCCAGCAGCGCCCGGCCAACCCGGACCCAGTACTTC. Residues: CASSARPTRTQYF.

This clonotype was detected only a few times. A much larger clone is a single base away; this may be a read error. The rearrangement joins TRBV6-2 or TRBV6-3 to TRBJ2-1; TRBD2 might be the D (5 bases). Germline values: CDR1 MNHEY, CDR2 SVGEGT. CDR3 length: 17 residues. The CDR3 region is CASSQGQTILSYNEQLF. The DNA of the CDR3 is TGTGCCAGCAGTCAAGGGCAGACTATCCTCTCCTACAATGAGCAGCTCTTC.

Many counts were recorded for this clonotype. V gene TRBV7-2 combines with J gene TRBJ2-3; 11 bases are a match to TRBD2. J lost 2 bases, V lost 5 bases, and 6 bases had no gene match. From germline, CDR1 is SGHTA and CDR2 FQGNSA. The CDR3 loop spans 16 amino acids. The CDR3 protein is CASSQTGLAVTDTQYF. CDR3 DNA sequence: TGTGCCAGCAGCCAAACGGGACTAGCGGTCACAGATACGCAGTATTTT.

This chain joins TRBV27 and TRBJ2-7, with D possibly TRBD2 on 5 matching bases. Trimming shortened V by 9 bases and J by 7 bases, and 7 bases separated the two germline ends. This CDR3 spans 9 amino acids. Germline V CDR1 and CDR2: MNHEY, SMNVEV (reference sequence). CDR3 coding DNA: TGTGCCAGTTCGGGGGAGCAGTACTTC. Translation gives CASSGEQYF.

This clonotype was observed a few times. This sequence joins TRBV19 and TRBJ2-2; D ambiguous. The CDR3 runs 15 residues. In germline, CDR1 is LNHDA, CDR2 SQIVND (reference sequence). V lost 6 bases, J lost 6 bases, and 17 bases lay in between. The CDR3 here is CASRSLFRVAGELFF. CDR3 nucleotides: TGTGCCAGTAGAAGCCTCTTTAGGGTCGCCGGGGAGCTGTTTTTT. Drawing the rest from reference TRBV19 and TRBJ2-2, the complete variable domain is DGGITQSPKYLFRKEGQNVTLSCEQNLNHDAMYWYRQDPGQGLRLIYYSQIVNDFQKGDIAEGYSVSREKKESFPLTVTSAQKNPTAFYLCASRSLFRVAGELFFGEGSRLTVL.

With respect to this clonotype: A much larger clone lies one base from this, so it may be a read error. The chain combines TRBV18 with TRBJ2-7, with D possibly matching TRBD1 (5 bases). CDR3 length equals 14 residues. Germline V CDR1 and CDR2: KGHSH, LQKENI. The CDR3 region is CASSPGRPSFEQYF. As DNA, the CDR3 is TGTGCCAGCTCACCGGGGCGCCCTTCCTTCGAGCAGTACTTC.

This clonotype showed up just a few times. V is TRBV29-1 and J is TRBJ2-7; 7 bases fit TRBD1. J lost 3 bases, V lost 5 bases, and 7 bases had no gene match. CDR1 and CDR2 from the germline V gene are SQVTM and ANQGSEA. The CDR3 totals 13 residues. CDR3 residues: CSVSGGAIYEQYF. CDR3 nucleotides: TGCAGCGTTTCAGGGGGAGCAATCTACGAGCAGTACTTC.

V gene TRBV6-1 combines with J gene TRBJ2-2, with 12 bases aligning to TRBD2. Per germline, CDR1 MNHNS and CDR2 SASEGT. With 5 bases clipped from V and 1 base from J, the junction kept 8 bases outside the gene matches. This CDR3 region has 18 residues. CDR3 bases: TGTGCCAGCAGTCCCTGGGCTAGCGGGAGGGTGAACACCGGGGAGCTGTTTTTT. It specifies CASSPWASGRVNTGELFF.

This clonotype has at least ten counts. The chain uses TRBV24-1 and TRBJ1-5; D remains unclear. V was trimmed by 7 bases and J by 4 bases, leaving 16 bases between them. CDR3 length: 15 residues. Germline V gene sequence: CDR1 KGHDR, CDR2 SFDVKD. The CDR3 nucleotides read TGTGCCACCAGCGCCGCTGGCCAAAAAAATCAGCCCCAGCATTTT. Translated: CATSAAGQKNQPQHF.

This clonotype was seen ten or more times. The chain uses TRBV12-3 or TRBV12-4 and TRBJ1-6, with 7 positions matching TRBD1. With 6 bases clipped from V and 7 bases from J, the junction kept 3 bases outside the gene matches. This CDR3 is built from 13 residues. The CDR3: CASRQGSNSPLHF. CDR3 in DNA: TGTGCCAGCAGACAGGGGAGCAATTCACCCCTCCACTTT.

This clonotype was found many times. For the CDR3, the DNA is TGCAGTGGAACCCAGGGGCTCTCTGAAGCTTTCTTT. Translation: CSGTQGLSEAFF. This chain links TRBV20-1 with TRBJ1-1; weak D call: TRBD1 (6 bases). This CDR3 region has 12 residues. Trimming stripped 7 bases from V and 6 bases from J, with 15 bases between. CDR1 and CDR2 from the germline V gene are DFQATT and SNEGSKA (reference sequence).

With respect to this clonotype: The junction and the germline gene differ at one end; a read error may be behind it. CDR3 sequence (DNA): TGTGCCAGCAGTCACTCACAGGGGAACTATGGCTACACCTTC. This translates into CASSHSQGNYGYTF. The rearrangement links TRBV6-2 or TRBV6-3 to TRBJ1-2, with TRBD1 matching over 7 bases. Germline V gene data show CDR1 as MNHEY and CDR2 as SVGEGT. This CDR3 is 14 amino acids long.

This clonotype was found many times. V and J are TRBV5-1 and TRBJ1-1; tentative D call: TRBD1 (5 bases). Trimming removed 0 bases at V and 4 bases at J, with 10 bases between. The germline V gene has CDR1 SGHRS and CDR2 YFSETQ. CDR3 length: 14 residues. CDR3 in amino acids: CASSLGGEFTEAFF. CDR3 in DNA: TGCGCCAGCAGCTTGGGGGGGGAGTTCACTGAAGCTTTCTTT.

This clonotype has at least ten counts. V is TRBV11-2 and J is TRBJ1-4, with 8 bases that match TRBD1. Germline loops: CDR1 SGHAT, CDR2 FQNNGV. The CDR3 sequence is 15 residues long. V lost 1 base to trimming and J lost 3 bases; unmatched junction nucleotides: 1. CDR3 coding DNA: TGTGCCAGCAGCTTAGCAGGGGGCCCTAATGAAAAACTGTTTTTT. This sequence encodes CASSLAGGPNEKLFF.

This clonotype was observed many times. V usage is TRBV5-1 and J usage is TRBJ2-7; tentatively, D is TRBD1 (6 bases). The V gene's germline CDR1 is SGHRS and CDR2 YFSETQ. The CDR3 is 18 amino acids. V lost 1 base and J 1 base, leaving 21 bases between the germline ends. The CDR3 protein is CASSLRRLDRQASYEQYF. CDR3 nucleotide sequence: TGCGCCAGCAGCTTGAGGCGACTGGACAGACAAGCTTCCTACGAGCAGTACTTC.

This clonotype occurred many times. The chain joins TRBV12-3 or TRBV12-4 to TRBJ2-5, with a weak D call TRBD2 (6 bases). V dropped 6 bases and J dropped 5 bases, with 10 bases sitting between them. CDR3 length: 12 residues. The CDR3 region is CASRARGETQYF. DNA of the CDR3: TGTGCCAGCAGGGCTCGGGGGGAGACCCAGTACTTC.

This clonotype showed up many times. The chain uses TRBV6-1 and TRBJ1-5; no clear D gene. The germline CDR1 and CDR2 sequences are MNHNS and SASEGT. This CDR3 has 16 amino acids. V was clipped by 5 bases and J by 6 bases, with 20 bases between them. The CDR3 loop reads CASSTGAPGVLQPQHF. The CDR3, as DNA: TGTGCCAGCAGTACGGGCGCTCCCGGGGTGCTTCAGCCCCAGCATTTT.

This clonotype was seen repeatedly, ten times or more. The chain uses TRBV6-1 and TRBJ2-7; D is ambiguous. Germline CDR1 is MNHNS and CDR2 is SASEGT. This CDR3 contains 14 residues. V dropped 2 bases and J dropped 1 base, with 9 bases sitting between them. CDR3 coding DNA: TGTGCCAGCAGTGAAAGCGTCGGATCCTACGAGCAGTACTTC. Translating gives CASSESVGSYEQYF.

This clonotype was detected once. This may stem from a read error, because a much larger clone lies one nucleotide away. The chain recombines TRBV25-1 with TRBJ1-2; D is perhaps TRBD1 (5 bases). V gave up 4 bases and J gave up 5 bases, with 11 bases separating them. The germline V gene has CDR1 MGHDK and CDR2 SYGVNS. The CDR3 extends over 13 amino acids. The CDR3 region is CASSALGPYGYTF. The CDR3, as DNA: TGTGCCAGCAGTGCCCTGGGACCTTATGGCTACACCTTC.

The sample holds many counts of this clonotype. The chain recombines TRBV12-3 or TRBV12-4 with TRBJ2-7, with D possibly TRBD2 on 7 matching bases. The CDR3 length is 13 residues. The ends were cut back, 2 bases at V and 9 bases at J, with 14 bases in the middle. CDR3 nucleotides: TGTGCCAGCAGTTTAAGGGGGGAGGGGACGCAGTACTTC. Translation: CASSLRGEGTQYF.

This clonotype was found many times. V is TRBV12-3 or TRBV12-4 and J is TRBJ2-1; TRBD2 matches 8 bases. This CDR3 comprises 14 residues. Germline trimming cut 3 bases from V and 8 bases from J; bases unmatched to any gene: 6. CDR3 DNA: TGTGCCAGCAGTTTCGACGGGGGGGGCGATGAGCAGTTCTTC. It translates to CASSFDGGGDEQFF.

This clonotype was seen a few times. The chain combines TRBV27 with TRBJ2-2; D may be TRBD1 or TRBD2 (5 bases each). The CDR3 sequence is 13 residues long. The germline V gene has CDR1 MNHEY and CDR2 SMNVEV (reference sequence). The DNA for the CDR3 is TGTAAGCTTCGACAGAGGGCGGCCGGGGAGCTGTTTTTT. Protein: CKLRQRAAGELFF.

The DNA of the CDR3 is TGCAGTGCTAGAGGGACTAGCGGGAGGCCGTGGGAGACCCAGTACTTC. This gives the protein CSARGTSGRPWETQYF. The rearrangement joins TRBV20-1 to TRBJ2-5; 14 bases agree with TRBD2. The CDR3 is 16 residues long. Germline V gives CDR1 DFQATT, CDR2 SNEGSKA (reference sequence). Trimming removed 1 base from V and 5 bases from J; junction bases left unmatched: 6.

This clonotype was counted at least ten times. The V call is TRBV20-1, the J call TRBJ1-1; TRBD1 aligns across 8 bases. V was pared by 5 bases and J by 6 bases, with 14 bases of the junction left unmatched. Germline CDR1 and CDR2: DFQATT and SNEGSKA (reference sequence). This CDR3 is built from 15 residues. The CDR3 DNA follows: TGCAGTGCTGGGGACATGGCTAAGGACAGGGCTGAAGCTTTCTTT. Translated: CSAGDMAKDRAEAFF.